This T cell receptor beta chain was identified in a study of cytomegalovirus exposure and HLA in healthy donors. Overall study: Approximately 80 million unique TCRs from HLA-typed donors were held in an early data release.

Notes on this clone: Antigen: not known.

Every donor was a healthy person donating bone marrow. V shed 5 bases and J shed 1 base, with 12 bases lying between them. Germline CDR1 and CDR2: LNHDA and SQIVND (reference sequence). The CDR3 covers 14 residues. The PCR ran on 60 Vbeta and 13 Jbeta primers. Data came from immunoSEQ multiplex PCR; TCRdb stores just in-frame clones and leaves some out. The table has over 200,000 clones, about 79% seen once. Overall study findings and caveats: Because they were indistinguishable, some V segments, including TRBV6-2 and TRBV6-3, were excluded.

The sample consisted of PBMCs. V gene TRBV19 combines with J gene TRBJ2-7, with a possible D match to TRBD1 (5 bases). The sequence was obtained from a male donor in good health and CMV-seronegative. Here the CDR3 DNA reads TGTGCCAGTAGTCCCACGACAGCTTCCTACGAGCAGTACTTC. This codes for CASSPTTASYEQYF.